The 20 T cell receptor beta chains below all came from one sample that was sequenced in a study of blood T cell repertoires in COVID-19. Sequencing was performed with immunoSEQ multiplex PCR; in TCRdb, only in-frame clones are kept and a portion is missing. The sample has about 160,000 clones, just under 95% seen once; the top ten hold 3.5% to 5%. Input material: peripheral blood. The receptors here all came from a woman between 45 and 65 years old with acute or convalescent COVID-19.

The chain employs TRBV4-3 and TRBJ2-5, with D perhaps matching TRBD2 (5 bases). The CDR3 is 16 amino acids. Looked up from germline, CDR1 is LGHNA and CDR2 is YSLEER. Trimming removed 3 bases at V and 2 bases at J, with 16 bases between. The CDR3 reads CASSHIPGGGQETQYF. CDR3 DNA: TGCGCCAGCAGCCATATACCAGGTGGCGGGCAAGAGACCCAGTACTTC.

V gene TRBV15 combines with J gene TRBJ1-1, with 9 bases that match TRBD1. The CDR3 runs to 15 residues. V gave up 4 bases and J gave up 5 bases; unmatched junction bases: 8. Germline CDR1 reads LNHNV; CDR2 reads YYDKDF (reference sequence). Here the CDR3 DNA reads TGTGCCACCAGCAAGGACAGGGGAACGAGAACTGAAGCTTTCTTT. This translates into CATSKDRGTRTEAFF. The variable domain in full, completed from reference TRBV15 and TRBJ1-1, reads DAMVIQNPRYQVTQFGKPVTLSCSQTLNHNVMYWYQQKSSQAPKLLFHYYDKDFNNEADTPDNFQSRRPNTSFCFLDIRSPGLGDTAMYLCATSKDRGTRTEAFFGQGTRLTVV.

Concerning this clone: At one boundary the junction diverges from the germline segment, which might be a read error. This chain joins TRBV25-1 and TRBJ1-4; D not resolved. Germline V gene sequence: CDR1 MGHDK, CDR2 SYGVNS. This CDR3 has 15 residues. The CDR3 loop is CAGSESSAGNEKLFF. The DNA for the CDR3 is TGTGCCGGCAGTGAATCCTCAGCGGGCAATGAAAAACTGTTTTTT. Together with reference TRBV25-1 and TRBJ1-4, the CDR3 gives the full variable domain: EADIYQTPRYLVIGTGKKITLECSQTMGHDKMYWYQQDPGMELHLIHYSYGVNSTEKGDLSSESTVSRIRTEHFPLTLESARPSHTSQYLCAGSESSAGNEKLFFGSGTQLSVL.

The V gene is TRBV5-1, the J gene TRBJ2-7; weak D call: TRBD2 (6 bases). Germline CDR1 and CDR2: SGHRS and YFSETQ. This CDR3 has 11 amino acids. Trimming took off 6 bases at V and 6 bases at J, with 10 bases between the two ends. CDR3 nucleotides: TGCGCCAGCACGGGGGATTCCGAGCAGTACTTC. Residues: CASTGDSEQYF.

The chain has TRBV28 and TRBJ1-1, with D uncertain. V dropped 5 bases and J dropped 0 bases, with 10 bases sitting between them. This CDR3 is 14 amino acids long. Per germline, CDR1 MDHEN and CDR2 SYDVKM. CDR3 in amino acids: CASSTSYMNTEAFF. In DNA form, the CDR3 reads TGTGCCAGCAGTACCTCATACATGAACACTGAAGCTTTCTTT.

This clone was observed a single time. The chain combines TRBV2 with TRBJ1-1; D is possibly TRBD1 (5 bases). Between the trimmed V and J ends, which lost 4 bases and 1 base, there was a span of 10 bases. CDR1 SNHLY and CDR2 FYNNEI come from the germline V gene. The CDR3 is 14 residues long. The CDR3 loop reads CASSGQGRNTEAFF. The CDR3, as DNA: TGTGCCAGCAGTGGTCAGGGAAGGAACACTGAAGCTTTCTTT.

The chain has TRBV30 and TRBJ2-5, with D perhaps TRBD1 (5 bases). V lost 0 bases to trimming and J lost 1 base, with 6 bases between them. The CDR3 spans 13 residues. The germline V gene has CDR1 GTSNPN and CDR2 SVGIG (reference sequence). CDR3 sequence reads: CAWSVDSQETQYF. The CDR3 nucleotides are TGTGCCTGGAGTGTAGACAGCCAAGAGACCCAGTACTTC.

As to this clone: Germline and junction disagree at one end, which may indicate a read error. The chain carries TRBV7-7 and TRBJ1-6; maybe TRBD1 (5 bases). Per germline, CDR1 SSHAT and CDR2 FNYEAQ (reference sequence). This CDR3 region has 14 residues. CDR3: CASSWTQYNSPLHF. CDR3 DNA sequence: TGTGCTAGCAGCTGGACACAGTATAATTCACCCCTCCACTTT.

The chain employs TRBV25-1 and TRBJ2-2, with D perhaps matching TRBD2 (6 bases). The CDR3 is made up of 16 amino acids. The germline gives CDR1 MGHDK, CDR2 SYGVNS. The V gene lost 3 bases and the J gene lost 2 bases, with 13 bases spanning the gap. The CDR3 loop is CASSDITGVNTGELFF. In DNA form, the CDR3 reads TGTGCCAGCAGTGATATAACGGGAGTAAACACCGGGGAGCTGTTTTTT.

This chain joins TRBV11-2 and TRBJ1-2; 8 bases are shared with TRBD1. The V and J ends lost 1 base and 8 bases, in that order; junction bases with no gene match: 9. The CDR3 runs 15 residues. CDR1 is SGHAT, CDR2 FQNNGV, per germline. The CDR3, as DNA: TGTGCCAGCAGCTTAGGTCCTGCGGACAGGGACGGCTACACCTTC. Amino acids: CASSLGPADRDGYTF.

The V and J genes are TRBV6-5 and TRBJ1-3, with D perhaps TRBD1 (6 bases). CDR1 MNHEY and CDR2 SVGAGI come from the germline V gene. The CDR3 length is 13 residues. Trimming pared 6 bases from V and 3 bases from J, leaving 9 bases between. The CDR3 here is CASRRGGGNTIYF. DNA of the CDR3: TGTGCCAGCAGGAGAGGGGGTGGAAACACCATATATTTT.

The rearrangement links TRBV7-2 to TRBJ2-7; 9 bases match TRBD1. The CDR3 sequence is 17 residues long. V shed 5 bases, J shed 0 bases, and the junction held 11 bases outside the gene matches. Germline V lookup: CDR1 SGHTA, CDR2 FQGNSA. The CDR3 reads CASSHQSGTGSSYEQYF. The CDR3 DNA is TGTGCCAGCAGCCACCAGTCCGGGACAGGGTCCTCCTACGAGCAGTACTTC.

V and J are TRBV28 and TRBJ2-1; 9 nucleotides line up with TRBD1. Germline lookup yields CDR1 MDHEN and CDR2 SYDVKM. The CDR3 has 14 residues. The J segment lost 2 bases and the V segment lost 8 bases, leaving 4 bases of the junction unmatched. Written as DNA, the CDR3 is TGTGCCAGCCAGGACAGGGGAACCTACAATGAGCAGTTCTTC. Amino acid sequence: CASQDRGTYNEQFF. The entire variable domain, with the rest obtained from reference TRBV28 and TRBJ2-1, is as follows: DVKVTQSSRYLVKRTGEKVFLECVQDMDHENMFWYRQDPGLGLRLIYFSYDVKMKEKGDIPEGYSVSREKKERFSLILESASTNQTSMYLCASQDRGTYNEQFFGPGTRLTVL.

V usage is TRBV11-2 and J usage is TRBJ2-1, with D unclear. The CDR3 spans 14 residues. Trimming shortened V by 0 bases and J by 4 bases, and 7 bases separated the two germline ends. Germline V lookup: CDR1 SGHAT, CDR2 FQNNGV. The CDR3 nucleotides read TGTGCCAGCAGCTTAGAACCCAGTTACAATGAGCAGTTCTTC. Residues: CASSLEPSYNEQFF. The full variable domain, rest sourced from reference TRBV11-2 and TRBJ2-1, is EAGVAQSPRYKIIEKRQSVAFWCNPISGHATLYWYQQILGQGPKLLIQFQNNGVVDDSQLPKDRFSAERLKGVDSTLKIQPAKLEDSAVYLCASSLEPSYNEQFFGPGTRLTVL.

V and J are TRBV4-1 and TRBJ2-7; 10 nucleotides line up with TRBD2. V lost 7 bases and J lost 2; bases outside the gene matches: 14. CDR1 MGHRA and CDR2 YSYEKL come from the germline V gene. CDR3 length: 17 amino acids. Here the CDR3 reads CASTLGISGGAAYEQYF. In DNA form, the CDR3 reads TGCGCCAGCACCCTAGGGATAAGCGGGGGGGCTGCCTACGAGCAGTACTTC.

The gene calls are TRBV2 and TRBJ2-7, with 7 bases fitting TRBD2. This CDR3 has 13 residues. CDR1 and CDR2 from the germline V gene are SNHLY and FYNNEI. Germline trimming cut 7 bases from V and 5 bases from J; bases unmatched to any gene: 8. CDR3 residues: CASKAGEVDEQYF. DNA of the CDR3: TGTGCCAGCAAGGCGGGAGAAGTAGACGAGCAGTACTTC.

The chain employs TRBV5-1 and TRBJ1-2; perhaps TRBD1 as D (5 bases). Trimming pared 2 bases from V and 4 bases from J, leaving 15 bases between. This CDR3 has 15 residues. Germline V CDR1 and CDR2: SGHRS, YFSETQ. CDR3 protein: CASSLRGEAPYGYTF. The CDR3 nucleotides are TGCGCCAGCAGCTTACGAGGGGAGGCCCCCTATGGCTACACCTTC.

The CDR3 DNA reads as TGTGCCACCAGCACTTCATGGGGGGGCAATCAGCCCCAGCATTTT. Translation: CATSTSWGGNQPQHF. The V gene is TRBV15, the J gene TRBJ1-5, with D possibly TRBD1 on 5 matching bases. CDR1 and CDR2 from the germline V gene are LNHNV and YYDKDF (reference sequence). V gave up 4 bases and J gave up 2 bases, with 12 bases separating them. This CDR3 is 15 amino acids long.

The chain recombines TRBV12-3 or TRBV12-4 with TRBJ1-2, with D perhaps matching TRBD1 (5 bases). There are 12 residues in the CDR3. The V gene lost 5 bases and the J gene lost 8 bases, with 12 bases spanning the gap. The CDR3 loop is CASSHDSQGYTF. The CDR3 DNA is TGTGCCAGCAGTCACGACAGCCAGGGCTACACCTTC.

The chain combines TRBV28 with TRBJ1-5, with D perhaps matching TRBD1 (6 bases). Germline lookup yields CDR1 MDHEN and CDR2 SYDVKM. This CDR3 is built from 13 residues. V was trimmed by 3 bases and J by 7 bases, leaving 10 bases between them. As DNA, the CDR3 is TGTGCCAGCAGTTTCGGGACAAGGCAGCCCCAGCATTTT. Its translation is CASSFGTRQPQHF.